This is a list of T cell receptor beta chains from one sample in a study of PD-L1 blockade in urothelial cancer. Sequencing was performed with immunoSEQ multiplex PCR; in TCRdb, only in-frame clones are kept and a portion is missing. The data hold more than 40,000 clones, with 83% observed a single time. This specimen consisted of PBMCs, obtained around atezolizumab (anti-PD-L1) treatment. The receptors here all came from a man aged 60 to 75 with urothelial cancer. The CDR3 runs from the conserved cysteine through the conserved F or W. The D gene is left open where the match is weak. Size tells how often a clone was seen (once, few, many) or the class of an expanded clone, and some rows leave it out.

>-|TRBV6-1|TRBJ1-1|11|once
TGTGCCAGCTTGGTCAGCACTGAAGCTTTCTTT
CASLVSTEAFF
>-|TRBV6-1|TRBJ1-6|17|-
TGTGCCAGCAGTGAACCTGCGGGGGCGATCGATAATTCACCCCTCCACTTT
CASSEPAGAIDNSPLHF
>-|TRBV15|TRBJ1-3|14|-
TGTGCCACCAGCAGAGGGGGCGAAGGAAACACCATATATTTT
CATSRGGEGNTIYF
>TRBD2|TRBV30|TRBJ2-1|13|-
TGTGCCTGGACTAGCGGGGTGTCCAATGAGCAGTTCTTC
CAWTSGVSNEQFF
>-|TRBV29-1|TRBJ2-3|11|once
TGCAGCGTCCGGGGCACAGATACGCAGTATTTT
CSVRGTDTQYF
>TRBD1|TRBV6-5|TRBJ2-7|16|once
TGTGCCAGCAGTTTTGGCACCGGGACAGTTTCCTACGAGCAGTACTTC
CASSFGTGTVSYEQYF
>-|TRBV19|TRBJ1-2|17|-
TGTGCCAGTACCGGTGGCAGGGTCCCGTTCCGGGCGTATGGCTACACCTTC
CASTGGRVPFRAYGYTF
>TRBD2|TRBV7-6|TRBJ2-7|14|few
TGTGCCAGCAGCTTAATGGGGGGGGAGAACGAGCAGTACTTC
CASSLMGGENEQYF
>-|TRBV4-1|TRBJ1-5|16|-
TGCGCCAGCAGCCAAGGCGGCCAGGGCGGCAATCAGCCCCAGCATTTT
CASSQGGQGGNQPQHF
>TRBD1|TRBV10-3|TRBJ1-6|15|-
TGTGCCATCAGTGAACCGGGACAGAATAATTCACCCCTCCACTTT
CAISEPGQNNSPLHF
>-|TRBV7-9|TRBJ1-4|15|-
TGTGCCAGCAGCCCAAGAGGCAGGGTCAATGAAAAACTGTTTTTT
CASSPRGRVNEKLFF
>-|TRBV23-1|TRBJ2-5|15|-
TGCGCCAGCAGTCAATCTACGGGGGATCAAGAGACCCAGTACTTC
CASSQSTGDQETQYF
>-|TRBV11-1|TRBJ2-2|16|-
TGTGCCAGCAGCTTAGCGCCCGAAACAGGGACCGGGGAGCTGTTTTTT
CASSLAPETGTGELFF
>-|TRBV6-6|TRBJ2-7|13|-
TGTGCCAGCAGTTACGCAAGGGGTTACGAGCAGTACTTC
CASSYARGYEQYF
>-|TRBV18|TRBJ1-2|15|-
TGTGCCAGCTCACCGAGGGGAGGTGAGGGCTATGGCTACACCTTC
CASSPRGGEGYGYTF
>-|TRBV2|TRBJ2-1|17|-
TGTGCCAGCAGTGAAGCGTCGGAGGGGGCATCCTACAATGAGCAGTTCTTC
CASSEASEGASYNEQFF